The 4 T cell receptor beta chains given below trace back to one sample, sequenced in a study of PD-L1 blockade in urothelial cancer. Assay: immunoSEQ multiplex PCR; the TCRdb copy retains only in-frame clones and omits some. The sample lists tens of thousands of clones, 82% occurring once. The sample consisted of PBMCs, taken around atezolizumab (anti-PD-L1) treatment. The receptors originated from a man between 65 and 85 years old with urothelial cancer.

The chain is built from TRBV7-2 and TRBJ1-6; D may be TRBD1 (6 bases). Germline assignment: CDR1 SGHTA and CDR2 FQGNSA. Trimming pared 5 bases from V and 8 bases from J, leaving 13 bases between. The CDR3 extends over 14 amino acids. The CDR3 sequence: CASSTTGIDSPLHF. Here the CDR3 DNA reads TGTGCCAGCAGCACAACAGGGATTGATTCACCCCTCCACTTT. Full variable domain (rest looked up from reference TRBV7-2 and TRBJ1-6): GAGVSQSPSNKVTEKGKDVELRCDPISGHTALYWYRQSLGQGLEFLIYFQGNSAPDKSGLPSDRFSAERTGGSVSTLTIQRTQQEDSAVYLCASSTTGIDSPLHFGNGTRLTVT.

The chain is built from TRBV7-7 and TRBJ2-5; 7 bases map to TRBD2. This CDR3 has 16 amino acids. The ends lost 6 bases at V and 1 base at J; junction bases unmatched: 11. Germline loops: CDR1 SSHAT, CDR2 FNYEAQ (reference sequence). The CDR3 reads CASSLHGSGGQETQYF. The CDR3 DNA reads TGTGCCAGCAGTCTACATGGGTCGGGGGGCCAAGAGACCCAGTACTTC.

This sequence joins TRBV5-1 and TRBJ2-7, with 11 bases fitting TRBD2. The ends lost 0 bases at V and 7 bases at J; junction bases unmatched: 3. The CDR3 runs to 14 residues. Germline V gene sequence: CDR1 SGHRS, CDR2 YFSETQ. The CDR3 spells CASSLDTSGSEQYF. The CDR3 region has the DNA TGCGCCAGCAGCTTGGATACTAGCGGGAGTGAGCAGTACTTC.

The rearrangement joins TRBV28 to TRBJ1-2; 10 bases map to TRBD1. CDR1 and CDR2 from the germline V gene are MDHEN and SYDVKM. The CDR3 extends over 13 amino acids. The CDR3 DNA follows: TGTGTGACAGGGGGCTCCCCTAACTATGGCTACACCTTC. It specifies CVTGGSPNYGYTF.